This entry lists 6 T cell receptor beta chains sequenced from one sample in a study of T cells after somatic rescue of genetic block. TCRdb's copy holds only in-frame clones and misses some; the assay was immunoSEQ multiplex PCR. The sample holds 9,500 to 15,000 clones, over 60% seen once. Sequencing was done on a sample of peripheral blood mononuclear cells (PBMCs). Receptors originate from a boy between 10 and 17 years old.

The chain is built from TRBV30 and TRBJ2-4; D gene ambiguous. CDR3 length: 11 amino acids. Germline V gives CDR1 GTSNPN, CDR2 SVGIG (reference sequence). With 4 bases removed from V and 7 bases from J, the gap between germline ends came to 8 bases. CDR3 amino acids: CAWKGDNIQYF. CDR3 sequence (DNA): TGTGCCTGGAAGGGCGATAACATTCAGTACTTC.

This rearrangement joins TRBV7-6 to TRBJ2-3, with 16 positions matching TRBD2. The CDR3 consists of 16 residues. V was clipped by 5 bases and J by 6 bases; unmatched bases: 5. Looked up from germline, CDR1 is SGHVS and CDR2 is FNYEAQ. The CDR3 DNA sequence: TGTGCCAGCAGCCCCCCGGGACTAGCGGGAGGGGATACGCAGTATTTT. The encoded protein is CASSPPGLAGGDTQYF.

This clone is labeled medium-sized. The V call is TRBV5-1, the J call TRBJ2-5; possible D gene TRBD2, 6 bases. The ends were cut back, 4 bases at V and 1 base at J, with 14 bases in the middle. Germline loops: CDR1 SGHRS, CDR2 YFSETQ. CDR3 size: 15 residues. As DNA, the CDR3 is TGCGCCAGCAGCCCCGGAGGGCAAGTCCAAGAGACCCAGTACTTC. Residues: CASSPGGQVQETQYF.

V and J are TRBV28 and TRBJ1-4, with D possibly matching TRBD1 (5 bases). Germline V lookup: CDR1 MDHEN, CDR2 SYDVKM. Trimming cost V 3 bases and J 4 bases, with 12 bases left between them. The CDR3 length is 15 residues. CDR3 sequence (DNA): TGTGCCAGCAGTTTTGTAGGGGCGGATAATGAAAAACTGTTTTTT. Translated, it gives CASSFVGADNEKLFF.

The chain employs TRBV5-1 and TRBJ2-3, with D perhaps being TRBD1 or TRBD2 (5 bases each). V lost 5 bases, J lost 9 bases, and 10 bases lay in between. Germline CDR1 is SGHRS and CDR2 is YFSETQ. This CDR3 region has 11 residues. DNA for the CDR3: TGCGCCAGCAGACGGGGCGAGACGCAGTATTTT. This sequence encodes CASRRGETQYF. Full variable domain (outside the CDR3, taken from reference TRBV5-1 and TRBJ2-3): KAGVTQTPRYLIKTRGQQVTLSCSPISGHRSVSWYQQTPGQGLQFLFEYFSETQRNKGNFPGRFSGRQFSNSRSEMNVSTLELGDSALYLCASRRGETQYFGPGTRLTVL.

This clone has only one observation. The CDR3 sequence: CASSMGRAGGYNEQFF. DNA for the CDR3: TGTGCCAGTAGTATGGGGAGGGCAGGGGGATACAATGAGCAGTTCTTC. This chain joins TRBV19 and TRBJ2-1; tentatively, D is TRBD1 or TRBD2 (7 bases each). With 3 bases removed from V and 4 bases from J, the gap between germline ends came to 16 bases. Germline V gives CDR1 LNHDA, CDR2 SQIVND (reference sequence). This CDR3 is built from 16 residues.